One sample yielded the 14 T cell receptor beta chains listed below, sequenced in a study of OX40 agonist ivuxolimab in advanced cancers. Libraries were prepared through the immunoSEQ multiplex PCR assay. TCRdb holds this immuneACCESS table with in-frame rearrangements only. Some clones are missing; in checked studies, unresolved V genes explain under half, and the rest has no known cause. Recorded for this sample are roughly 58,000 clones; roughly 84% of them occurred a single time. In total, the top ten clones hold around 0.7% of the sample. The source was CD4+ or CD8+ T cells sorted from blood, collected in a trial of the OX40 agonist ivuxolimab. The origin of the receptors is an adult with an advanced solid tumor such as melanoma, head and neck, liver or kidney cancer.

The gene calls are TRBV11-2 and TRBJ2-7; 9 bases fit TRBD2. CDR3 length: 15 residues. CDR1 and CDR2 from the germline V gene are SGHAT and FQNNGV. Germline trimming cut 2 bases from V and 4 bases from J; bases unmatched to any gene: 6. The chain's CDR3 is CASSLSAGGGYEQYF. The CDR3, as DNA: TGTGCCAGCAGCTTATCTGCGGGAGGGGGTTACGAGCAGTACTTC.

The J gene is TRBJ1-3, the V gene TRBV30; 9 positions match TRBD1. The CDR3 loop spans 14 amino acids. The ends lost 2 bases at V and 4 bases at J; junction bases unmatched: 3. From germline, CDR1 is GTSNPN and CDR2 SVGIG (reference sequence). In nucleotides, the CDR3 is TGTGCCTGGAGTCCCGGACAGGGGGGAAACACCATATATTTT. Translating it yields CAWSPGQGGNTIYF.

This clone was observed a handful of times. CDR3 region: CASIPPGGGETQYF. The CDR3 DNA reads as TGTGCCAGCATCCCTCCGGGGGGCGGGGAGACCCAGTACTTC. The chain uses TRBV6-6 and TRBJ2-5; tentatively, D is TRBD2 (7 bases). The CDR3 has 14 residues. The V end was cut by 7 bases, the J end by 5 bases, with 17 bases between. Germline assignment: CDR1 MNHNY and CDR2 SVGAGI (reference sequence).

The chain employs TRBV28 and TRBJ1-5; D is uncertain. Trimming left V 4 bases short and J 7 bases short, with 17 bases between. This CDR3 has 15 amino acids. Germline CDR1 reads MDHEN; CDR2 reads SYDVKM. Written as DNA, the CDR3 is TGTGCCAGCAGTTCCTCCCCTCCCGGCGGGCAGCCCCAGCATTTT. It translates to CASSSSPPGGQPQHF.

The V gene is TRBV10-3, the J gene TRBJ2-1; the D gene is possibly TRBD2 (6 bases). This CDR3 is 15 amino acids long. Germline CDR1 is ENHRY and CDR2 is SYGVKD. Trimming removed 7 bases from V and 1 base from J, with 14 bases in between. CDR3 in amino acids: CAIMKDYPSYNEQFF. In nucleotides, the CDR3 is TGTGCCATCATGAAGGACTACCCATCCTACAATGAGCAGTTCTTC.

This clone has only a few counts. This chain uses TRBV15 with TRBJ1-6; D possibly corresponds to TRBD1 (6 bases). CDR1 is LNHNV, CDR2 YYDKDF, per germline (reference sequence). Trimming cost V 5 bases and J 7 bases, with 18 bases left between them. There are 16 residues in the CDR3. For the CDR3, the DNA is TGTGCCACCAGCCCCGGCGGGGGACACGGGAATTCACCCCTCCACTTT. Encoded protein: CATSPGGGHGNSPLHF. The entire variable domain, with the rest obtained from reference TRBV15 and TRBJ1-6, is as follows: DAMVIQNPRYQVTQFGKPVTLSCSQTLNHNVMYWYQQKSSQAPKLLFHYYDKDFNNEADTPDNFQSRRPNTSFCFLDIRSPGLGDTAMYLCATSPGGGHGNSPLHFGNGTRLTVT.

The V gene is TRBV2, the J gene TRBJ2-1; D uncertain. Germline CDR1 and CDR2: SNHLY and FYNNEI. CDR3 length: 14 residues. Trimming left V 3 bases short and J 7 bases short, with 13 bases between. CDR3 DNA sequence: TGTGCCAGCAGTGATTGGGTCGGGTCGAATGAGCAGTTCTTC. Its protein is CASSDWVGSNEQFF.

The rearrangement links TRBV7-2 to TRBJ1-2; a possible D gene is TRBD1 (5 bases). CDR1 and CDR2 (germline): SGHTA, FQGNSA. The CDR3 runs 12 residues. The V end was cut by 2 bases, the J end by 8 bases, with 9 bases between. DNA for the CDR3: TGTGCCAGCAGCTTACTGGGGCACGGCTACACCTTC. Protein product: CASSLLGHGYTF.

The CDR3 reads CASSPPGQETQYF. The CDR3, as DNA: TGTGCCAGCTCACCTCCAGGTCAAGAGACCCAGTACTTC. The chain recombines TRBV18 with TRBJ2-5; D is unresolved. The CDR3 covers 13 residues. The germline gives CDR1 KGHSH, CDR2 LQKENI. The V end lost 3 bases, the J end lost 2 bases, and 7 bases lay between the germline ends.

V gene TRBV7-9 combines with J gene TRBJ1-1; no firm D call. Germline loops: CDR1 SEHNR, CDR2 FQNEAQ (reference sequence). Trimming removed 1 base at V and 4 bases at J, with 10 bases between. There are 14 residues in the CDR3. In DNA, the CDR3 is TGTGCCAGCAGCTTAGATTGGGGTGGCACTGAAGCTTTCTTT. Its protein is CASSLDWGGTEAFF.

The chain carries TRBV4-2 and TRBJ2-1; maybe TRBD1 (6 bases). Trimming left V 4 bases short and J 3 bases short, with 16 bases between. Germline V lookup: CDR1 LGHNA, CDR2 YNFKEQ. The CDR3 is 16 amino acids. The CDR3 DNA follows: TGTGCCAGCAGCCCATTCCCAAAGGGGGTCTACAATGAGCAGTTCTTC. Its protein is CASSPFPKGVYNEQFF.

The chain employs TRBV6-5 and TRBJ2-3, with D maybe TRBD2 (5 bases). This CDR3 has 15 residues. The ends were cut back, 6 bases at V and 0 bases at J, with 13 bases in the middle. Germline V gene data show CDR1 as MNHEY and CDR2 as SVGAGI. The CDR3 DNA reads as TGTGCCAGCAGACCCTGGGAGACTAGCACAGATACGCAGTATTTT. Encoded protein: CASRPWETSTDTQYF.

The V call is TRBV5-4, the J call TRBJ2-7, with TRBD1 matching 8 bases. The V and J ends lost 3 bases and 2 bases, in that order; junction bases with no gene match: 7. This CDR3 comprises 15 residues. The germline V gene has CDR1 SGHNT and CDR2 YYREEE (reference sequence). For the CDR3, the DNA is TGTGCCAGCAGCTCCCAGGGGGCTGACGCCTACGAGCAGTACTTC. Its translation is CASSSQGADAYEQYF.

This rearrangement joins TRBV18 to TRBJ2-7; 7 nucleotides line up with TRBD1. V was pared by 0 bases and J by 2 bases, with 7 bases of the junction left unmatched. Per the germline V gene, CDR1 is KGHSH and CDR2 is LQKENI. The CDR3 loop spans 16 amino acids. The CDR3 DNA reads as TGTGCCAGCTCACCACCCTCAGGGGGTACTACCTACGAGCAGTACTTC. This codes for CASSPPSGGTTYEQYF.